One and the same sample provided the 15 T cell receptor beta chains below, sequenced in a study of cytomegalovirus exposure and HLA in healthy donors. It was with 60 Vbeta and 13 Jbeta primers that the PCR ran. Measured with immunoSEQ multiplex PCR; TCRdb has only the in-frame clones, and not every one. This table has over 40,000 clones, about nine tenths appearing once. Material: PBMCs. Every receptor here comes from a woman aged 40 to 50 in good health and CMV-seropositive.

The gene calls are TRBV7-3 and TRBJ2-1; 8 bases are a match to TRBD1. The CDR3 runs to 16 residues. Germline CDR1 reads SGHTA; CDR2 reads FQGTGA. The V gene end was trimmed by 4 bases and the J gene end by 0 bases; junction bases not matched to a gene: 5. CDR3: CASSSTTGASYNEQFF. The CDR3 DNA is TGTGCCAGCAGCTCCACGACAGGGGCCTCCTACAATGAGCAGTTCTTC. The full variable domain, completed using reference TRBV7-3 and TRBJ2-1, is GAGVSQTPSNKVTEKGKYVELRCDPISGHTALYWYRQSLGQGPEFLIYFQGTGAADDSGLPNDRFFAVRPEGSVSTLKIQRTERGDSAVYLCASSSTTGASYNEQFFGPGTRLTVL.

The rearrangement uses TRBV11-2 and TRBJ2-7; perhaps TRBD2 as D (6 bases). This CDR3 spans 11 amino acids. Germline values: CDR1 SGHAT, CDR2 FQNNGV. The V end lost 5 bases, the J end lost 6 bases, and 8 bases lay between the germline ends. The CDR3 is CASSQAGEQYF. The CDR3 DNA sequence: TGTGCCAGCAGCCAAGCGGGCGAGCAGTACTTC. Full variable domain (outside the CDR3, taken from reference TRBV11-2 and TRBJ2-7): EAGVAQSPRYKIIEKRQSVAFWCNPISGHATLYWYQQILGQGPKLLIQFQNNGVVDDSQLPKDRFSAERLKGVDSTLKIQPAKLEDSAVYLCASSQAGEQYFGPGTRLTVT.

The chain has TRBV10-3 and TRBJ2-1; 11 nucleotides align to TRBD1. V lost 9 bases to trimming and J lost 7 bases; unmatched junction nucleotides: 5. The V gene's germline CDR1 is ENHRY and CDR2 SYGVKD. The CDR3 is 13 residues long. Here the CDR3 DNA reads TGTGCCATTTGGGACAGGGGGTGGAATGAGCAGTTCTTC. It specifies CAIWDRGWNEQFF.

The V call is TRBV19, the J call TRBJ1-2; perhaps TRBD1 as D (5 bases). Trimming removed 6 bases from V and 4 bases from J, with 18 bases in between. Looked up from germline, CDR1 is LNHDA and CDR2 is SQIVND (reference sequence). This CDR3 has 15 amino acids. The DNA for the CDR3 is TGTGCCAGTAGAGACAGAGGCGTTGGTGGCTATGGCTACACCTTC. It translates to CASRDRGVGGYGYTF.

The chain joins TRBV19 to TRBJ1-4; 7 bases are a match to TRBD1. The CDR3 runs to 11 residues. V lost 11 bases to trimming and J lost 10 bases; unmatched junction nucleotides: 7. Germline CDR1 and CDR2: LNHDA and SQIVND (reference sequence). CDR3 bases: TGTGCCTGTGGACAGGCAGTAAAACTGTTTTTT. Residues: CACGQAVKLFF.

V usage is TRBV27 and J usage is TRBJ2-5, with a tentative D call TRBD2 (6 bases). Germline V gives CDR1 MNHEY, CDR2 SMNVEV (reference sequence). CDR3 length: 17 residues. Trimming removed 1 base at V and 9 bases at J, with 24 bases between. The CDR3 DNA follows: TGTGCCAGCAGTTTATTATCCGGGCGGGGACCAGGTGGGGCCCAGTACTTC. Translated: CASSLLSGRGPGGAQYF.

The J gene is TRBJ1-4, the V gene TRBV14; D ambiguous. Germline assignment: CDR1 SGHDN and CDR2 FVKESK. The length of the CDR3 is 13 residues. The V gene lost 2 bases and the J gene lost 10 bases, with 11 bases spanning the gap. The CDR3 loop reads CASSQQAVGKLFF. Here the CDR3 DNA reads TGTGCCAGCAGCCAACAGGCAGTGGGAAAACTGTTTTTT.

In this sample, this clone turned up once. The rearrangement uses TRBV19 and TRBJ1-5, with 9 bases lining up with TRBD1. Unmatched junction bases numbered 9, after V lost 6 bases and J lost 6 bases. CDR3 length: 15 residues. CDR1 is LNHDA and CDR2 is SQIVND in the germline V gene (reference sequence). The CDR3 spells CASSPTGGLSQPQHF. In DNA, the CDR3 is TGTGCCAGTAGCCCAACAGGGGGCCTGAGTCAGCCCCAGCATTTT.

The chain has TRBV19 and TRBJ1-2; weak D call: TRBD1 (6 bases). With 5 bases removed from V and 7 bases from J, the gap between germline ends came to 14 bases. The CDR3 is made up of 13 amino acids. Germline assignment: CDR1 LNHDA and CDR2 SQIVND (reference sequence). As DNA, the CDR3 is TGTGCCAGTAGTCCCTCAGGGGAGGGTGGCTACACCTTC. It yields the protein CASSPSGEGGYTF.

J is TRBJ1-1 and V is TRBV15, with TRBD1 identical over 8 bases. The germline CDR1 and CDR2 sequences are LNHNV and YYDKDF (reference sequence). This CDR3 has 12 amino acids. Trimming took 4 bases from V and 8 from J; bases not matched to a gene: 3. The CDR3 here is CATSIWTGEAFF. As DNA, the CDR3 is TGTGCCACCAGCATCTGGACAGGGGAAGCTTTCTTT. Drawing the rest from reference TRBV15 and TRBJ1-1, the complete variable domain is DAMVIQNPRYQVTQFGKPVTLSCSQTLNHNVMYWYQQKSSQAPKLLFHYYDKDFNNEADTPDNFQSRRPNTSFCFLDIRSPGLGDTAMYLCATSIWTGEAFFGQGTRLTVV.

V and J are TRBV7-2 and TRBJ2-1; 9 positions agree with TRBD2. This CDR3 has 17 residues. Trimming removed 0 bases from V and 9 bases from J; junction bases left unmatched: 12. Per germline, CDR1 SGHTA and CDR2 FQGNSA. The CDR3 DNA sequence: TGTGCCAGCAGCTTAGCGGCGGGGGGGGCGCTGGTCAGTGAGCAGTTCTTC. Translation: CASSLAAGGALVSEQFF.

J is TRBJ2-5 and V is TRBV5-1; D possibly corresponds to TRBD2 (6 bases). The CDR3 covers 14 residues. V lost 1 base and J 4 bases, leaving 11 bases between the germline ends. Germline lookup yields CDR1 SGHRS and CDR2 YFSETQ. The CDR3 DNA sequence: TGCGCCAGCAGCTTGCCGGCGGGGACAGAGACCCAGTACTTC. Encoded protein: CASSLPAGTETQYF. The full variable domain, its missing parts supplied by reference TRBV5-1 and TRBJ2-5, is KAGVTQTPRYLIKTRGQQVTLSCSPISGHRSVSWYQQTPGQGLQFLFEYFSETQRNKGNFPGRFSGRQFSNSRSEMNVSTLELGDSALYLCASSLPAGTETQYFGPGTRLLVL.

The chain links TRBV10-3 to TRBJ1-1, with a tentative D call TRBD1 (5 bases). The CDR3 runs to 13 residues. The V and J ends lost 0 bases and 10 bases respectively, with 12 bases between them. Germline-derived CDR1 and CDR2 are ENHRY and SYGVKD. CDR3 sequence reads: CAISESPGRGAFF. The CDR3 region has the DNA TGTGCCATCAGTGAGTCGCCGGGGAGGGGAGCTTTCTTT.

The rearrangement uses TRBV21-1 and TRBJ2-7; TRBD1 is taken as the D call from the table, unchecked against the DNA. TRBV21-1 is a pseudogene segment. The CDR3 loop spans 15 amino acids. Here the CDR3 DNA reads TGTGCCAGCAGCATTGGACAGCTGCCAACCTACGAGCAGTACTTC. The encoded protein is CASSIGQLPTYEQYF.

The chain uses TRBV2 and TRBJ1-1; D is ambiguous. CDR1 SNHLY and CDR2 FYNNEI come from the germline V gene. The CDR3 loop spans 13 amino acids. The V end was cut by 7 bases, the J end by 0 bases, with 9 bases between. The DNA for the CDR3 is TGTGCCAGCAAAACAGACATGAACACTGAAGCTTTCTTT. Encoded protein: CASKTDMNTEAFF.